Included here is one T cell receptor beta chain sequence, with context. No cognate antigen has been identified for it. No base-level quality is on record; no much larger clone is a single base apart. The junction carries 16 bases between V and J, which are trimmed by 8 bases and 0 bases respectively. The germline V gene sets CDR1 to MNHEY and CDR2 to SVGAGI. From cysteine to phenylalanine, the CDR3 is 15 amino acids long. Left in the record is the CDR3 DNA by itself, 45 bases read in frame from the first base. This entry belongs to a study of blood T cells in healthy people across ages (dated by TCRdb to the mid-2010s). With respect to the entire study: In model experiments, template switching captured about one uniquely barcoded TCR beta cDNA molecule for every two T cells. To avoid experimental bias, donors of different ages were distributed randomly across sequencing lanes. The donors were split into four age groups: young (average roughly 15 years), middle-aged (around 40), aged (approximately 59) and long-lived (more than 80). Two additional independent replicas of 1 million unique cDNA reads from the same blood draw were analyzed for two donors (one aged 18 to 30 and one aged 80 or older). The study measured age-related changes in TCR beta repertoire diversity using deep sequencing normalized with unique cDNA molecular identifiers.

Receptor amplification or capture employed 5' RACE. TCRdb records Illumina HiSeq 2500 as the sequencer. The second PCR ran for roughly 7 to 12 cycles and used a J-beta primer mix along with a sample-barcoded 5' primer. A template-switch 5' adaptor carrying 12 random nucleotides introduced a unique molecular identifier onto each TCR beta cDNA molecule. At least 2.5 million CDR3-containing paired-end reads were obtained from each sample. First-strand cDNA synthesis was performed from all RNA using the Mint cDNA synthesis kit, with priming by a TRBC-specific oligonucleotide. After uracil-DNA glycosylase treatment, a first 18-cycle PCR used universal primers M1SS and BC2_uni_R on all cDNA. On the study's bioinformatics: For normalization, 1 million high-quality reads were randomly selected from each sample, with every read carrying a distinct molecular identifier. Instead of being binned into consensus sequences, reads that shared molecular identifiers were thrown out. MiTCR, with a Q25 quality threshold and the strictest error-elimination algorithm, was used for CDR3 identification, clonotype clustering and error correction. A nonparametric unseen species model with Euler transformation was used to estimate a lower bound on total TCR beta diversity. In TCRdb, the public reads were trimmed at Q25 with fastp and aligned with MiXCR, with productive beta chains retained. Duplicate CDR3 protein sequences are folded into a single record with the most common DNA and genes. TCRdb, not the authors, supplied the V and J calls. This sample is represented by some 1.1 million distinct CDR3 sequences; 35% to 45% of them were singletons. Around 14% of the sample is held by the ten biggest clonotypes.

The donors were some 36 Caucasian individuals from Russia, aged roughly 6 to 100 years, who were systemically healthy. Each donor gave about 10 milliliters of peripheral blood, drawn into EDTA-treated Vacutainer tubes. Ficoll-Paque density-gradient centrifugation was used to isolate PBMCs, with at least 6.5 million per sample. Trizol reagent was used to extract total RNA from PBMCs, with at least 5.5 micrograms per sample. The percentages of naive CD45RAhigh/CD27high T cells were determined by flow cytometry on a PBMC aliquot from every donor. Beyond this particular receptor, the publication reports: Because the CMV infection status of the donors was unknown, age-related changes in expanded clonotypes may potentially have been confounded. There was a strong correlation between observed TCR beta diversity and the percentage of naive T cells measured by flow cytometry. The long-lived group showed more naive CD4+ T cells, fewer expanded clones and increased TCR diversity than the aged group, suggesting age selection. Since profiling was done on bulk unsorted PBMCs, naive and antigen-experienced compartments could not be conclusively compared. Estimates of total diversity based on one million sequenced T cells were considered lower bounds and underestimates. Observed TCR beta diversity per million T cells fell roughly linearly with age, and a significant reduction was already apparent by age roughly 40.

The receptor comes from a man aged 18 to 30 in good health. The V gene is TRBV6-5 and the J gene is TRBJ1-2; TRBD1 could be the D gene, as 5 bases match. The sequenced material came from blood. This receptor has the CDR3 CASFTTRAPNYGYTF. The sequence in DNA is TGTGCCAGCTTTACGACCAGGGCGCCTAACTATGGCTACACCTTC.